The 28 T cell receptor beta chains presented below share a single source sample, sequenced in a study of blood T cell repertoires in COVID-19. TCRdb keeps only in-frame clones here, not all; method: immunoSEQ multiplex PCR. The sample consists of under 20,000 clones, around 77% of them appearing once. Sequencing was performed on peripheral blood. The receptor source for this set is a man between 65 and 80 years old with COVID-19, enrolled during active disease.

This clone was observed once. This chain links TRBV9 with TRBJ1-1; D possibly corresponds to TRBD1 (5 bases). Germline lookup yields CDR1 SGDLS and CDR2 YYNGEE. V shed 0 bases and J shed 3 bases, with 12 bases lying between them. The CDR3 contains 15 residues. CDR3 in amino acids: CASSVAGGRHTEAFF. CDR3 sequence (DNA): TGTGCCAGCAGCGTAGCTGGGGGGAGGCACACTGAAGCTTTCTTT. Complete variable domain (other parts from reference TRBV9 and TRBJ1-1): DSGVTQTPKHLITATGQRVTLRCSPRSGDLSVYWYQQSLDQGLQFLIQYYNGEERAKGNILERFSAQQFPDLHSELNLSSLELGDSALYFCASSVAGGRHTEAFFGQGTRLTVV.

The rearrangement joins TRBV7-9 to TRBJ1-3; a possible D gene is TRBD1 (5 bases). Trimming removed 6 bases at V and 0 bases at J, with 9 bases between. Germline V gene data show CDR1 as SEHNR and CDR2 as FQNEAQ (reference sequence). The CDR3 sequence is 14 residues long. In DNA form, the CDR3 reads TGTGCCAGCAGTCTAACAGGCTCTGGAAACACCATATATTTT. Translated: CASSLTGSGNTIYF.

The chain carries TRBV9 and TRBJ1-1; TRBD1 aligns across 11 bases. Germline CDR1 SGDLS, CDR2 YYNGEE. This CDR3 is built from 14 residues. With V trimmed by 4 bases and J by 5 bases, 4 bases remained unmatched. This chain's CDR3 is CASSPGTGGTEAFF. CDR3 nucleotide sequence: TGTGCCAGCAGCCCAGGGACAGGGGGTACTGAAGCTTTCTTT.

The chain combines TRBV7-8 with TRBJ2-1, with unresolved D. CDR3 length equals 13 residues. From germline, CDR1 is SGHVS and CDR2 FQNEAQ. The V end lost 5 bases, the J end lost 6 bases, and 11 bases lay between the germline ends. The CDR3 region is CASSRFLGNEQFF. The CDR3 DNA is TGTGCCAGCAGCCGATTTCTCGGCAATGAGCAGTTCTTC.

CDR3 bases: TGTGCCAGCAGTCACCCTACGACCTACGAGCAGTACTTC. Encoded protein: CASSHPTTYEQYF. The chain recombines TRBV28 with TRBJ2-7, with D uncertain. Trimming pared 5 bases from V and 2 bases from J, leaving 10 bases between. CDR1 is MDHEN and CDR2 is SYDVKM in the germline V gene. The CDR3 has 13 amino acids.

The chain links TRBV11-3 to TRBJ2-1, with a weak D call TRBD2 (6 bases). CDR1 is SGHNT, CDR2 YENEEA, per germline. Trimming took off 5 bases at V and 9 bases at J, with 14 bases between the two ends. This CDR3 is built from 13 residues. CDR3 DNA sequence: TGTGCCAGCAGCGGAGGGACCTCGCCTGAGCAGTTCTTC. This gives the protein CASSGGTSPEQFF.

The chain is built from TRBV2 and TRBJ2-7, with a weak D call TRBD1 (6 bases). Per the germline V gene, CDR1 is SNHLY and CDR2 is FYNNEI. V was trimmed by 8 bases and J by 5 bases, leaving 16 bases between them. This CDR3 has 13 residues. The CDR3 region has the DNA TGTGCCAGCCGGGACACAGTCGTCCACGAGCAGTACTTC. This encodes CASRDTVVHEQYF.

The gene calls are TRBV4-3 and TRBJ2-3; 7 bases fit TRBD1. CDR1 is LGHNA and CDR2 is YSLEER in the germline V gene. V was clipped by 9 bases and J by 5 bases; unmatched bases: 8. This CDR3 contains 13 residues. CDR3 DNA: TGCGCCAGTTCCGGACAGGAAGGAGATACGCAGTATTTT. The encoded protein is CASSGQEGDTQYF.

The V call is TRBV4-1, the J call TRBJ2-3, with TRBD2 identical over 11 bases. CDR3 length equals 16 residues. Germline CDR1 MGHRA, CDR2 YSYEKL. J gave up 0 bases and V 4 bases, and 3 bases lay outside the gene matches. The CDR3 bases are TGCGCCAGCAGCCGGGGACTAGCGGTAAGCACAGATACGCAGTATTTT. This encodes CASSRGLAVSTDTQYF.

The chain combines TRBV28 with TRBJ2-2; D ambiguous. Trimming pared 10 bases from V and 6 bases from J, leaving 15 bases between. The CDR3 consists of 13 residues. CDR1 is MDHEN and CDR2 is SYDVKM in the germline V gene. DNA of the CDR3: TGTGCCACCAATAACCACGGGTCCGGGGAGCTGTTTTTT. It yields the protein CATNNHGSGELFF.

V and J are TRBV24-1 and TRBJ1-5; 7 bases are shared with TRBD1. Germline V gene lookup returns CDR1 KGHDR and CDR2 SFDVKD. The J segment lost 6 bases and the V segment lost 3 bases, leaving 7 bases of the junction unmatched. The CDR3 is 15 amino acids. The CDR3 is CATSDPTGLGQPQHF. CDR3 sequence (DNA): TGTGCCACCAGTGATCCGACAGGGCTTGGTCAGCCCCAGCATTTT.

This chain links TRBV10-3 with TRBJ2-3; TRBD2 matches 7 bases. The CDR3 totals 15 residues. Per the germline V gene, CDR1 is ENHRY and CDR2 is SYGVKD. J lost 0 bases, V lost 2 bases, and 2 bases had no gene match. The CDR3 DNA reads as TGTGCCATCAGTGAGCCGGGAGGTAGCACAGATACGCAGTATTTT. It yields the protein CAISEPGGSTDTQYF.

The chain joins TRBV27 to TRBJ2-3; D not resolved. This CDR3 is 14 amino acids long. Deletions cut 3 bases from V and 6 bases from J, with 13 bases between. CDR1 is MNHEY and CDR2 is SMNVEV in the germline V gene (reference sequence). The CDR3 reads CASSFYYGGDTQYF. Written as DNA, the CDR3 is TGTGCCAGCAGTTTCTACTACGGTGGGGATACGCAGTATTTT.

The V call is TRBV19, the J call TRBJ1-2; perhaps TRBD1 as D (6 bases). The V gene's germline CDR1 is LNHDA and CDR2 SQIVND (reference sequence). V shed 5 bases and J shed 4 bases, with 8 bases lying between them. This CDR3 contains 12 residues. CDR3 region: CASSGGAYGYTF. The CDR3 bases are TGTGCCAGTAGTGGGGGGGCCTATGGCTACACCTTC.

V is TRBV2 and J is TRBJ2-5; 10 bases agree with TRBD2. CDR1 and CDR2 (germline): SNHLY, FYNNEI. CDR3 length equals 14 residues. V lost 9 bases to trimming and J lost 5 bases; unmatched junction nucleotides: 9. CDR3 sequence: CASNRAGGGETQYF. In DNA, the CDR3 is TGTGCCAGTAATAGAGCGGGAGGGGGGGAGACCCAGTACTTC.

This chain joins TRBV5-8 and TRBJ1-5; D not certain. Germline-derived CDR1 and CDR2 are SGHTS and YDEGEE. V was clipped by 1 base and J by 6 bases, with 5 bases between them. The CDR3 has 12 residues. The CDR3 nucleotides are TGTGCCAGCAGCTTGTTATCTCAGCCCCAGCATTTT. Translated: CASSLLSQPQHF.

The chain employs TRBV27 and TRBJ1-2; 9 bases are a match to TRBD1. The CDR3 runs to 14 residues. Germline CDR1 and CDR2: MNHEY and SMNVEV (reference sequence). V was pared by 5 bases and J by 8 bases, with 9 bases of the junction left unmatched. This CDR3 reads CASSPGQGTGGYTF. For the CDR3, the DNA is TGTGCCAGCAGTCCGGGACAGGGAACTGGGGGCTACACCTTC.

The chain carries TRBV14 and TRBJ2-5; TRBD1 matches at 7 bases. CDR1 and CDR2 from the germline V gene are SGHDN and FVKESK. CDR3 length: 17 residues. Trimming took 1 base from V and 2 from J; bases not matched to a gene: 10. The CDR3 DNA reads TGTGCCAGCAGCCAAGTCACCGGCCGGGACAGACAAGAGACCCAGTACTTC. Translating gives CASSQVTGRDRQETQYF.

This chain joins TRBV13 and TRBJ1-1; 7 bases match TRBD1. Germline CDR1 and CDR2: PRHDT and FYEKMQ (reference sequence). CDR3 length: 16 amino acids. Germline trimming cut 2 bases from V and 1 base from J; bases unmatched to any gene: 7. The CDR3 bases are TGTGCCAGCAGCTTAAGGACAGGCCGTTGGAACACTGAAGCTTTCTTT. This translates into CASSLRTGRWNTEAFF.

CDR3 coding DNA: TGTGCCAGCAGCGTAACCGGGGAGCTGTTTTTT. The encoded protein is CASSVTGELFF. The chain joins TRBV7-2 to TRBJ2-2; D ambiguous. Looked up from germline, CDR1 is SGHTA and CDR2 is FQGNSA. The CDR3 loop spans 11 amino acids. The V gene lost 5 bases and the J gene lost 5 bases, with 3 bases spanning the gap.

The gene calls are TRBV7-2 and TRBJ2-6; 10 bases agree with TRBD2. CDR3 length equals 18 residues. The trim removed 1 base at V and 3 bases at J, leaving 6 bases unmatched. CDR1 and CDR2 (germline): SGHTA, FQGNSA. The CDR3 nucleotides read TGTGCCAGCAGCTTAGTAGCGGGGGGACTCGATGGGGCCAACGTCCTGACTTTC. This codes for CASSLVAGGLDGANVLTF.

This clone was detected only once. The chain combines TRBV7-3 with TRBJ1-1; 12 bases line up with TRBD1. Germline values: CDR1 SGHTA, CDR2 FQGTGA. This CDR3 comprises 15 residues. V was clipped by 5 bases and J by 4 bases; unmatched bases: 5. CDR3 amino acids: CASSRGQGARTEAFF. Here the CDR3 DNA reads TGTGCCAGCAGCCGGGGACAGGGGGCTCGCACTGAAGCTTTCTTT. The full variable domain, rest sourced from reference TRBV7-3 and TRBJ1-1, is GAGVSQTPSNKVTEKGKYVELRCDPISGHTALYWYRQSLGQGPEFLIYFQGTGAADDSGLPNDRFFAVRPEGSVSTLKIQRTERGDSAVYLCASSRGQGARTEAFFGQGTRLTVV.

There are a few counts of this clone. The chain has TRBV7-6 and TRBJ1-4, with D tentatively TRBD1 (6 bases). CDR3 size: 15 residues. With 5 bases removed from V and 7 bases from J, the gap between germline ends came to 17 bases. CDR1 is SGHVS and CDR2 is FNYEAQ in the germline V gene. For the CDR3, the DNA is TGTGCCAGCAGCAAGACGGGGGGGCTCGGTGAAAAACTGTTTTTT. Amino acid sequence: CASSKTGGLGEKLFF. Full variable domain (remainder filled in from reference TRBV7-6 and TRBJ1-4): GAGVSQSPRYKVTKRGQDVALRCDPISGHVSLYWYRQALGQGPEFLTYFNYEAQQDKSGLPNDRFSAERPEGSISTLTIQRTEQRDSAMYRCASSKTGGLGEKLFFGSGTQLSVL.

This clone is medium-sized. Here the CDR3 reads CASGLGQGASYEQYF. The CDR3 DNA follows: TGTGCTAGTGGTTTGGGGCAGGGGGCGTCCTACGAGCAGTACTTC. The chain joins TRBV12-5 to TRBJ2-7, with 8 bases identical to TRBD1. Germline V gives CDR1 LGHNT, CDR2 FRNRAP. J gave up 1 base and V 1 base, and 3 bases lay outside the gene matches. The CDR3 consists of 15 residues.

The chain uses TRBV28 and TRBJ1-2; D possibly corresponds to TRBD1 (6 bases). The length of the CDR3 is 13 residues. The germline V gene encodes CDR1 MDHEN and CDR2 SYDVKM. V dropped 3 bases and J dropped 8 bases, with 13 bases sitting between them. For the CDR3, the DNA is TGTGCCAGCAGTTTTTCAGGGGCTAGAGGCTACACCTTC. The encoded protein is CASSFSGARGYTF.

The chain has TRBV18 and TRBJ1-3; TRBD1 matches 7 bases. This CDR3 is built from 15 residues. Germline V gives CDR1 KGHSH, CDR2 LQKENI. J gave up 4 bases and V 5 bases, and 8 bases lay outside the gene matches. The CDR3 nucleotides read TGTGCCAGCTCAATATCGACAGGGCCGGGAAACACCATATATTTT. This encodes CASSISTGPGNTIYF.

This rearrangement joins TRBV6-5 to TRBJ1-5; tentatively, D is TRBD1 (5 bases). CDR1 and CDR2 from the germline V gene are MNHEY and SVGAGI. V was pared by 7 bases and J by 6 bases, with 16 bases between. CDR3 length: 14 amino acids. The CDR3 loop reads CASISGGSGQPQHF. CDR3 nucleotides: TGTGCCAGCATTTCCGGGGGGTCGGGTCAGCCCCAGCATTTT.

The chain recombines TRBV29-1 with TRBJ2-2; D gene unclear. Germline-derived CDR1 and CDR2 are SQVTM and ANQGSEA. The CDR3 is 13 residues long. The V end was cut by 1 base, the J end by 4 bases, with 7 bases between. In DNA, the CDR3 is TGCAGCGTTGAAGCAGTTGCCACCGGGGAGCTGTTTTTT. It specifies CSVEAVATGELFF.